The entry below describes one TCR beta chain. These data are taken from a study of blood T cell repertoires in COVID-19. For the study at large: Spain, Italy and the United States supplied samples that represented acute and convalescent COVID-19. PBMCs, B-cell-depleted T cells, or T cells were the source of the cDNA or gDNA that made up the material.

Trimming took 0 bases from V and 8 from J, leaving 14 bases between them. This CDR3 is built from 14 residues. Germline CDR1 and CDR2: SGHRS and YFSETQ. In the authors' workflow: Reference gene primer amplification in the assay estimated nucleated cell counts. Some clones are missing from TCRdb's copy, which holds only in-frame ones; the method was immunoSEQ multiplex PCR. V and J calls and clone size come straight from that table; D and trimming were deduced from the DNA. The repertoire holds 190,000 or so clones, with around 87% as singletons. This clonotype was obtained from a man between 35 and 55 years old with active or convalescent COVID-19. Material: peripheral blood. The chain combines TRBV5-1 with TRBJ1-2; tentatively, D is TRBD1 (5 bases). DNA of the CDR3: TGCGCCAGCAGCTTGGACAGGAGCTTAGGAGGCTACACCTTC. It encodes CASSLDRSLGGYTF.